The 29 T cell receptor beta chains below were found in one sample sequenced in a study of OX40 agonist ivuxolimab in advanced cancers. Receptor libraries were prepared by the immunoSEQ multiplex PCR assay. Entries here come from immuneACCESS through TCRdb and include only in-frame sequences with V and J called. Some clones fail to appear in such tables; in the studies checked, an unresolved V gene covers under half of the shortfall, and the cause of the remainder is unknown. A total of 70,000 to 90,000 clones appear in this sample, roughly 90% of them only once. The top ten clones comprise roughly 0.38% of the sample. The sample was CD4+ or CD8+ T cells sorted from blood, taken in a trial of the OX40 agonist ivuxolimab. Receptors originate from an adult with an advanced solid tumor such as melanoma, head and neck, liver or kidney cancer.

The chain joins TRBV5-4 to TRBJ2-1; TRBD2 aligns across 9 bases. J was trimmed by 5 bases and V by 0 bases; bases with no gene match: 9. Germline V CDR1 and CDR2: SGHNT, YYREEE (reference sequence). This CDR3 is 17 amino acids long. CDR3 bases: TGTGCCAGCAGCTTGGCGGGCGGGGGGGTGTCCCACAATGAGCAGTTCTTC. This translates into CASSLAGGGVSHNEQFF. The full variable domain, with the rest looked up from reference TRBV5-4 and TRBJ2-1, is ETGVTQSPTHLIKTRGQQVTLRCSSQSGHNTVSWYQQALGQGPQFIFQYYREEENGRGNFPPRFSGLQFPNYSSELNVNALELDDSALYLCASSLAGGGVSHNEQFFGPGTRLTVL.

The rearrangement links TRBV27 to TRBJ1-1, with D possibly being TRBD1 (5 bases). The CDR3 contains 13 residues. Germline CDR1 MNHEY, CDR2 SMNVEV (reference sequence). V shed 5 bases and J shed 3 bases, with 10 bases lying between them. In DNA form, the CDR3 reads TGTGCCAGCAGTCCGAGGGGCTACACTGAAGCTTTCTTT. As protein: CASSPRGYTEAFF.

The genes are TRBV11-2 and TRBJ2-1; 8 bases agree with TRBD1. Per the germline V gene, CDR1 is SGHAT and CDR2 is FQNNGV. There are 17 residues in the CDR3. After removal of 4 bases from V and 4 bases from J, the junction contained 12 bases not matched to a gene. CDR3 in amino acids: CASSYNRGAGTYNEQFF. Here the CDR3 DNA reads TGTGCCAGCAGCTACAACAGGGGGGCGGGGACTTACAATGAGCAGTTCTTC.

The chain employs TRBV11-2 and TRBJ1-1; tentatively, D is TRBD1 (6 bases). CDR1 is SGHAT, CDR2 FQNNGV, per germline. The CDR3 loop spans 12 amino acids. The V end was cut by 2 bases, the J end by 8 bases, with 9 bases between. CDR3 in amino acids: CASSLQGREAFF. The CDR3 DNA reads TGTGCCAGCAGCTTACAGGGGCGGGAAGCTTTCTTT. The whole variable domain, remainder taken from reference TRBV11-2 and TRBJ1-1, is EAGVAQSPRYKIIEKRQSVAFWCNPISGHATLYWYQQILGQGPKLLIQFQNNGVVDDSQLPKDRFSAERLKGVDSTLKIQPAKLEDSAVYLCASSLQGREAFFGQGTRLTVV.

This chain joins TRBV19 and TRBJ2-7; TRBD1 matches 9 bases. CDR1 and CDR2 (germline): LNHDA, SQIVND (reference sequence). This CDR3 region has 16 residues. J gave up 3 bases and V 7 bases, and 13 bases lay outside the gene matches. CDR3 protein: CASTPKRGTGHYEQYF. CDR3 DNA sequence: TGTGCCAGTACCCCGAAGAGGGGGACAGGGCACTACGAGCAGTACTTC.

This clone was picked up one time. The chain combines TRBV5-1 with TRBJ2-6; D uncertain. Germline CDR1 reads SGHRS; CDR2 reads YFSETQ. V lost 2 bases and J 1 base, leaving 4 bases between the germline ends. This CDR3 has 14 residues. The CDR3 sequence is CASSFDSGANVLTF. The CDR3 DNA reads TGCGCCAGCAGCTTTGATTCTGGGGCCAACGTCCTGACTTTC.

The chain carries TRBV6-6 and TRBJ2-3; TRBD2 agrees at 13 bases. This CDR3 is built from 16 residues. Trimming removed 6 bases from V and 3 bases from J; junction bases left unmatched: 6. In germline, CDR1 is MNHNY, CDR2 SVGAGI (reference sequence). The CDR3 loop is CASRDQTSGGTDTQYF. CDR3 in DNA: TGTGCCAGCAGAGACCAGACTAGCGGGGGGACAGATACGCAGTATTTT.

The gene calls are TRBV11-2 and TRBJ2-5; 7 bases agree with TRBD1. The ends lost 3 bases at V and 1 base at J; junction bases unmatched: 2. In germline, CDR1 is SGHAT, CDR2 FQNNGV. The CDR3 loop spans 14 amino acids. CDR3 region: CASSLGQIQETQYF. CDR3 DNA: TGTGCCAGCAGCTTGGGACAGATCCAAGAGACCCAGTACTTC.

This clone was seen only a few times. The chain has TRBV6-6 and TRBJ2-7, with 7 positions matching TRBD1. The CDR3 has 14 residues. The V segment lost 4 bases and the J segment 3 bases; nucleotides outside the gene matches: 6. CDR1 and CDR2 (germline): MNHNY, SVGAGI (reference sequence). CDR3 coding DNA: TGTGCCAGCAGTTCCTCCGGGACAGACTACGAGCAGTACTTC. It is translated as CASSSSGTDYEQYF.

V is TRBV6-5 and J is TRBJ2-7; no firm D call. Between the trimmed V and J ends, which lost 5 bases and 6 bases, there was a span of 11 bases. This CDR3 contains 12 residues. In germline, CDR1 is MNHEY, CDR2 SVGAGI. The CDR3, as DNA: TGTGCCAGCAGTCCCCGATGGGGCGAGCAGTACTTC. It encodes CASSPRWGEQYF.

The chain has TRBV25-1 and TRBJ2-2; TRBD1 might be the D (5 bases). V was shortened by 2 bases and J by 5 bases, with 9 bases between the two germline ends. The CDR3 runs to 14 residues. Germline V gene data show CDR1 as MGHDK and CDR2 as SYGVNS. CDR3 region: CASSEQGRTGELFF. Written as DNA, the CDR3 is TGTGCCAGCAGTGAACAGGGCAGAACCGGGGAGCTGTTTTTT.

The DNA for the CDR3 is TGTGCCTGGAGTGTGCAAGGTTCCAAAAACATTCAGTACTTC. Translation: CAWSVQGSKNIQYF. This chain uses TRBV30 with TRBJ2-4; no reliable D call. Germline values: CDR1 GTSNPN, CDR2 SVGIG (reference sequence). V lost 0 bases, J lost 2 bases, and 8 bases lay in between. The CDR3 sequence is 14 residues long.

This CDR3 is CASSLRPGFYEQYF. The CDR3 DNA is TGTGCCAGCAGCTTACGTCCAGGCTTTTACGAGCAGTACTTC. The chain employs TRBV13 and TRBJ2-7; no firm D call. Germline assignment: CDR1 PRHDT and CDR2 FYEKMQ (reference sequence). The CDR3 is made up of 14 amino acids. V was trimmed by 2 bases and J by 4 bases, leaving 12 bases between them.

The rearrangement uses TRBV9 and TRBJ2-5; 9 nucleotides match TRBD2. Per germline, CDR1 SGDLS and CDR2 YYNGEE. Unmatched junction bases numbered 7, after V lost 0 bases and J lost 1 base. The length of the CDR3 is 17 residues. The CDR3 DNA reads TGTGCCAGCAGCGTAGGAGGTAGCGGGAGCCTCCAAGAGACCCAGTACTTC. This codes for CASSVGGSGSLQETQYF.

This chain joins TRBV7-2 and TRBJ2-5; the D gene is possibly TRBD1 (5 bases). Germline CDR1 SGHTA, CDR2 FQGNSA. Trimming left V 1 base short and J 1 base short, with 13 bases between. CDR3 length equals 16 residues. CDR3 region: CASSLESGITQETQYF. The CDR3 DNA follows: TGTGCCAGCAGCTTAGAGTCAGGGATAACCCAAGAGACCCAGTACTTC.

The chain couples TRBV5-8 to TRBJ2-7, with D perhaps TRBD1 (6 bases). The V end lost 0 bases, the J end lost 4 bases, and 14 bases lay between the germline ends. CDR1 is SGHTS and CDR2 is YDEGEE in the germline V gene. The CDR3 has 15 residues. The CDR3 spells CASSLGQGRGYEQYF. Here the CDR3 DNA reads TGTGCCAGCAGCTTGGGGCAGGGGCGTGGGTACGAGCAGTACTTC.

This sequence joins TRBV6-1 and TRBJ1-2, with D unresolved. This CDR3 is 14 amino acids long. Trimming shortened V by 3 bases and J by 7 bases, and 15 bases separated the two germline ends. Germline CDR1 is MNHNS and CDR2 is SASEGT. The CDR3 nucleotides are TGTGCCAGCAGTGACCGGACCGGCTGGGGTGGCTACACCTTC. Protein sequence: CASSDRTGWGGYTF.

This clone was seen only a few times. The chain recombines TRBV2 with TRBJ1-1; unclear D gene. Germline assignment: CDR1 SNHLY and CDR2 FYNNEI. Deletions cut 7 bases from V and 1 base from J, with 10 bases between. The CDR3 spans 13 residues. The CDR3: CASNGWENTEAFF. DNA for the CDR3: TGTGCCAGCAACGGGTGGGAGAACACTGAAGCTTTCTTT.

The chain links TRBV6-6 to TRBJ1-2; the D is unclear. V lost 8 bases and J 2 bases, leaving 15 bases between the germline ends. Germline V lookup: CDR1 MNHNY, CDR2 SVGAGI (reference sequence). The CDR3 is made up of 14 amino acids. The CDR3: CASAFGGRNYGYTF. Here the CDR3 DNA reads TGTGCCAGCGCTTTTGGCGGACGGAACTATGGCTACACCTTC.

This sequence joins TRBV4-1 and TRBJ2-1; weak D call: TRBD2 (6 bases). Germline CDR1 and CDR2: MGHRA and YSYEKL. The CDR3 has 16 amino acids. Trimming stripped 0 bases from V and 0 bases from J, with 9 bases between. The CDR3 DNA sequence: TGCGCCAGCAGCCAAGATCTGACTAGCTCCTACAATGAGCAGTTCTTC. Translating gives CASSQDLTSSYNEQFF.

This rearrangement joins TRBV6-5 to TRBJ2-7; TRBD1 aligns across 9 bases. Looked up from germline, CDR1 is MNHEY and CDR2 is SVGAGI. V shed 2 bases and J 7 bases; nucleotides not matched to a gene: 6. This CDR3 has 14 residues. CDR3 sequence reads: CASSYGDRAGEQYF. The CDR3 bases are TGTGCCAGCAGTTACGGGGACAGGGCTGGAGAGCAGTACTTC.

The chain employs TRBV18 and TRBJ2-1, with 9 bases that match TRBD2. Trimming took 0 bases from V and 7 from J; bases not matched to a gene: 7. CDR1 and CDR2 from the germline V gene are KGHSH and LQKENI. The CDR3 extends over 16 amino acids. CDR3 in DNA: TGTGCCAGCTCACCACCAACGGGACTAGCTACTAATGAGCAGTTCTTC. Its protein is CASSPPTGLATNEQFF.

The rearrangement joins TRBV7-8 to TRBJ2-7, with 8 nucleotides matching TRBD1. The CDR3 is made up of 16 amino acids. With V trimmed by 4 bases and J by 1 base, 9 bases remained unmatched. Germline assignment: CDR1 SGHVS and CDR2 FQNEAQ. The CDR3 protein is CASSSRTGRSSYEQYF. In nucleotides, the CDR3 is TGTGCCAGCAGCTCCAGGACAGGGAGATCTTCCTACGAGCAGTACTTC.

This clone was observed once. The chain links TRBV7-9 to TRBJ1-6, with 9 bases lining up with TRBD1. Losses at the gene ends were 5 bases for V and 3 bases for J; bases not matched to a gene: 5. The CDR3 loop spans 16 amino acids. Germline V lookup: CDR1 SEHNR, CDR2 FQNEAQ (reference sequence). This CDR3 reads CASSTQGAFYNSPLHF. DNA for the CDR3: TGTGCCAGCAGCACACAGGGGGCTTTCTATAATTCACCCCTCCACTTT.

The rearrangement uses TRBV27 and TRBJ2-1; the D call may be TRBD1 or TRBD2 (5 bases each). Germline V gives CDR1 MNHEY, CDR2 SMNVEV (reference sequence). Trimming left V 4 bases short and J 9 bases short, with 16 bases between. This CDR3 is built from 14 residues. DNA for the CDR3: TGTGCCAGCAGTTCGGGACGGCCGGTGGGTGAGCAGTTCTTC. Protein sequence: CASSSGRPVGEQFF.

V is TRBV7-9 and J is TRBJ1-1; D is unclear. This CDR3 is 12 amino acids long. Trimming took 5 bases from V and 6 from J, leaving 10 bases between them. Germline assignment: CDR1 SEHNR and CDR2 FQNEAQ (reference sequence). CDR3 sequence reads: CASSVQSAEAFF. The DNA of the CDR3 is TGTGCCAGCAGCGTACAGAGCGCTGAAGCTTTCTTT. The full variable domain, rest sourced from reference TRBV7-9 and TRBJ1-1, is DTGVSQNPRHKITKRGQNVTFRCDPISEHNRLYWYRQTLGQGPEFLTYFQNEAQLEKSRLLSDRFSAERPKGSFSTLEIQRTEQGDSAMYLCASSVQSAEAFFGQGTRLTVV.

Note on this clone: This sample also contains other DNA sequences that code for the same CDR3. The chain's CDR3 is CSVGHTNTGELFF. The CDR3 nucleotides read TGCAGCGTCGGACACACGAACACCGGGGAGCTGTTTTTT. The chain uses TRBV29-1 and TRBJ2-2; tentative D call: TRBD1 (5 bases). The CDR3 is 13 amino acids. Trimming shortened V by 6 bases and J by 0 bases, and 8 bases separated the two germline ends. Germline CDR1 reads SQVTM; CDR2 reads ANQGSEA.

Comment on this clone: At one of its ends the junction is not consistent with the germline gene, which may arise from a read error. The chain couples TRBV19 to TRBJ1-2; D is unclear. There are 12 residues in the CDR3. CDR1 is LNHDA and CDR2 is SQIVND in the germline V gene (reference sequence). The CDR3 region has the DNA TGTGCCAGTAGTCTAGAGGGCTATGGCTACACCTTC. Its translation: CASSLEGYGYTF.

The chain joins TRBV7-2 to TRBJ2-2, with 7 bases aligning to TRBD1. Trimming at V came to 1 base and at J to 0 bases, leaving 2 bases not matched to a gene. CDR1 and CDR2 (germline): SGHTA, FQGNSA. This CDR3 region has 16 residues. CDR3 residues: CASSLVGTANTGELFF. The CDR3 DNA sequence: TGTGCCAGCAGCTTAGTGGGGACAGCGAACACCGGGGAGCTGTTTTTT.